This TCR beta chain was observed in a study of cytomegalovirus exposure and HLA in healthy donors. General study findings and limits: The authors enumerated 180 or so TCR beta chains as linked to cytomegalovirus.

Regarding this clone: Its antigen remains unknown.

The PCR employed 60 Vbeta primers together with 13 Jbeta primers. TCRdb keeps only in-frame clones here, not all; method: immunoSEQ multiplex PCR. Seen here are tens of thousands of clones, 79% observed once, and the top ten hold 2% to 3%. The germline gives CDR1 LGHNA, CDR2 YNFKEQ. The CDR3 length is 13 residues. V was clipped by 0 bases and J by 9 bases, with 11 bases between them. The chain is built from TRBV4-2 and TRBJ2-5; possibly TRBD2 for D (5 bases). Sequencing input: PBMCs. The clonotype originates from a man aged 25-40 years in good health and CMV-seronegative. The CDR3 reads CASSQDITRAQYF. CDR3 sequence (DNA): TGTGCCAGCAGCCAAGATATAACGAGGGCCCAGTACTTC.